The clone carrying this T cell receptor beta chain has more than one count but fewer than ten. This sample stems from a study of technical replicates of blood from a few donors. Here immunoSEQ multiplex PCR was the method, and the copy in TCRdb shows in-frame clones only, minus some. The table has approximately 88,000 clones, roughly 93% seen once. The source is a human donor in good health. The specimen was T cells isolated from PBMCs.

The CDR3 sequence is CASSPPGANTEAFF. In DNA, the CDR3 is TGTGCCAGCAGCCCGCCAGGGGCAAACACTGAAGCTTTCTTT. The chain employs TRBV5-6 and TRBJ1-1, with D possibly matching TRBD1 (6 bases). Trimming took off 4 bases at V and 2 bases at J, with 12 bases between the two ends. Per the germline V gene, CDR1 is SGHDT and CDR2 is YYEEEE. This CDR3 contains 14 residues.